This TCR beta chain was obtained from a study of T cells in Graves' hyperthyroidism and ophthalmopathy (dated by TCRdb to about 2019). With regard to the full study: Peripheral blood was collected at initial diagnosis, before any treatment. TCR V-J signatures able to tell the groups apart were searched for in a discovery cohort of 90 to 100 patients, of whom about 40 had Graves' ophthalmopathy and 55 to 65 had stable Graves' hyperthyroidism. An independent validation cohort of under 20 hyperthyroidism patients and about 15 patients who later progressed to ophthalmopathy tested prospective prediction of ophthalmopathy. The 90 or so discovery patients were randomly split 7:3 into training and test sets. The study also compared thyroid tissue and blood T-cell repertoires from more than five Graves' hyperthyroidism patients. After sampling, hyperthyroidism patients received methimazole starting at 30 mg daily, and ophthalmopathy patients received high-dose intravenous methylprednisolone. According to the paper, TCR Vbeta CDR3 sequencing was carried out on 120 to 150 peripheral blood samples, which came from approximately 43 ophthalmopathy, under 85 hyperthyroidism and some 17 progressor patients.

There are a few counts of this clonotype. What antigen it recognizes has not been identified. Qualities for individual bases were not recorded, and no much larger clone is one base off. The TCR beta CDR3 regions were amplified from the RNA transcripts. A first-round RT-PCR of the TCR CDR3 used the HTBI primer set with the Qiagen OneStep RT-PCR kit. Libraries were constructed in a second round of multiplex PCR, after which size selection and purification were performed. The libraries were sequenced on an Illumina HiSeq2000 using paired-end 100 bp reads. As for the authors' bioinformatics: SOAPnuke was used to process the raw data, removing reads that contained adapters or uncalled bases, had a mean Phred below 15, or lacked an exact match to the constant primer or identifier. COPE v1.2.5 was used to merge high-quality paired reads, and clonotypes were defined as unique nucleotide sequences. MiTCR v1.1 was used to align the clonotypes against IMGT TRBV, TRBD and TRBJ reference segments. Analysis was restricted to V-J combinations with a frequency above 0.0001, which covered roughly 99% of repertoires. A TCS score was defined as the ratio of F50 (clonal expansion) to E x V (chaos), with BLOSUM62-based TCRdist applied between CDR3 peptides within each V-J. Welch's t-statistics and random forest reduced 450 to 600 V-J features to under 15, which were used in a naive Bayes classifier (R e1071). TCRdb applied fastp at Q25 and MiXCR to the public reads, then kept only in-frame beta chains. Under each unique CDR3 protein, matching rows form one entry showing the most common genes and DNA. The V and J calls shown here were made by TCRdb, not taken from the authors' results. The table for this sample lists fewer than 400,000 distinct CDR3 sequences; 15% to 18% of them were counted only once. The top ten clones comprise around 30% of the sample.

The germline V gene yields SGDLS for CDR1 and YYNGEE for CDR2. Ends trimmed: V by 0 bases, J by 3 bases; bases unmatched to a gene: 3. Reading from cysteine to phenylalanine, the CDR3 counts 15 amino acids. Kept here is only the CDR3 DNA, which spans 45 bases and is read in frame from base 1. Hyperthyroidism patients were newly diagnosed, had a disease duration of under 2 months, and were aged 18 to 65 years. The study excluded patients with uncontrolled infections, other autoimmune diseases, pregnancy or lactation. Diagnoses were established on the basis of clinical symptoms, serum thyroxine and TRAb, thyroid ultrasound, and orbital computed tomography. For progressor patients, blood was drawn at the first diagnosis of hyperthyroidism, before any ophthalmopathy symptoms had appeared. PBMCs were isolated from 8 to 10 ml of fresh peripheral blood by Ficoll-Paque density gradient centrifugation. Progressor patients were initially diagnosed with Graves' hyperthyroidism and developed ophthalmopathy during follow-up. Total RNA was extracted with Trizol reagent, and quality was checked on an Agilent 2100 Bioanalyzer.

Overall study outcomes, separate from this receptor: Sample size was not statistically predetermined, and investigators were not blinded to group allocation. In validation, the model predicted progression to ophthalmopathy with 65% to 71% sensitivity and around 72% specificity, a median of 6.5 months before onset. Blood samples also contained most of the expanded thyroid clonotypes (frequency above 0.001), which suggests that blood repertoires may reflect thyroid immune responses. In cross-validation, a model built on a 13 V-J signature told ophthalmopathy apart from stable hyperthyroidism with over 85% sensitivity and roughly 81% specificity, and in testing the same model reached 80%/75%.

The sequence links TRBV9 to TRBJ2-1, and TRBD1 matches 7 of the central bases. The sequence was collected from a woman aged 18-29 years with Graves' hyperthyroidism that later progressed to Graves' ophthalmopathy. The sequenced sample was blood. At the DNA level, the sequence is TGTGCCAGCAGCGTAGTAACAGGGGACTACAATGAGCAGTTCTTC. This sequence encodes CASSVVTGDYNEQFF.